A selection of T cell receptor beta chains follows, all from one sample in a study of T cells after yellow fever vaccination. TCRdb re-derived calls from the 5' RACE reads in MiXCR, one entry per CDR3 protein. Of 60,000 or so distinct CDR3 sequences listed, 7.1% were seen once; the top ten hold around 44%. Sequencing used CD8+ T cells sorted from PBMCs, obtained on the day of the first yellow fever vaccination. The receptors originated from a man aged 18 to 29 who received the YFV17D yellow fever vaccine. CDR3s include the opening cysteine and the closing phenylalanine or tryptophan. Each record gives: D gene, V gene, J gene, clone size, CDR3 protein, CDR3 DNA. D genes are given only for firm matches. Size is omitted from some rows. Given values are once, few, many or a class for expanded clones.

d_gene: TRBD2; v_gene: TRBV27; j_gene: TRBJ2-7; abundance: NA; CDR3aa: CASSPGLAGKEQYF; CDR3nt: TGTGCCAGCAGTCCCGGACTAGCGGGAAAGGAGCAGTACTTC
d_gene: NA; v_gene: TRBV4-2; j_gene: TRBJ2-4; abundance: many; CDR3aa: CASSQDPGYIKNIQYF; CDR3nt: TGTGCCAGCAGCCAAGATCCAGGGTATATCAAAAACATTCAGTACTTC
d_gene: NA; v_gene: TRBV4-2; j_gene: TRBJ2-4; abundance: NA; CDR3aa: CASSPGTAAGNIQYF; CDR3nt: TGTGCCAGCAGCCCCGGGACCGCCGCAGGAAACATTCAGTACTTC
d_gene: NA; v_gene: TRBV4-2; j_gene: TRBJ1-5; abundance: NA; CDR3aa: CASSPLPGTPSRNQPQHF; CDR3nt: TGTGCCAGCAGCCCCCTACCGGGGACCCCTAGTCGGAATCAGCCCCAGCATTTT
d_gene: TRBD2; v_gene: TRBV7-3; j_gene: TRBJ2-1; abundance: many; CDR3aa: CASSLPSGGANEQFF; CDR3nt: TGTGCCAGCAGCTTACCCAGCGGGGGGGCCAATGAGCAGTTCTTC
d_gene: NA; v_gene: TRBV27; j_gene: TRBJ2-1; abundance: few; CDR3aa: CASSFFLASNEQFF; CDR3nt: TGTGCCAGCAGTTTCTTCCTAGCTTCGAATGAGCAGTTCTTC
d_gene: NA; v_gene: TRBV20-1; j_gene: TRBJ2-5; abundance: many; CDR3aa: CSARDWAHPRIETQYF; CDR3nt: TGCAGTGCTAGAGATTGGGCCCACCCCCGTATTGAGACCCAGTACTTC
d_gene: NA; v_gene: TRBV6-5; j_gene: TRBJ1-4; abundance: few; CDR3aa: CASSYSTGNEKLFF; CDR3nt: TGTGCCAGCAGTTACTCGACCGGGAATGAAAAACTGTTTTTT
d_gene: TRBD1; v_gene: TRBV30; j_gene: TRBJ2-1; abundance: many; CDR3aa: CAWSTGESAYNEQFF; CDR3nt: TGTGCCTGGAGCACAGGGGAATCAGCCTACAATGAGCAGTTCTTC
d_gene: NA; v_gene: TRBV11-2; j_gene: TRBJ1-1; abundance: many; CDR3aa: CASRFMNTEAFF; CDR3nt: TGTGCCAGCAGGTTCATGAACACTGAAGCTTTCTTT